The present entry profiles one T cell receptor (beta chain) with its context. What it recognizes is unknown. These data come from a study of T cells after yellow fever vaccination. In the study overall: Fractions of low cell number were prepared using SMART-Seq v4 Ultra Low Input.

Findings and limits, study-wide: Abundant bulk-derived clonotypes could contaminate FACS-sorted repertoires. Booster samples showed a return of most primary-vaccination clones (under 97% CD4, around 88% CD8).

TCRdb re-called the 5' RACE reads with MiXCR, one entry per CDR3 protein. There are roughly 330,000 distinct CDR3 sequences in the sample; around 6.8% occur only once, and about a sixth lies in the top ten. The sequence derives from a man aged 18 to 30 who received the YFV17D yellow fever vaccine. Sequenced here: PBMCs, sampled more than 40 days after the first yellow fever vaccination.

For the CDR3, the DNA is TGTGCCAGCAGCCCTAGCTACCTCCAGTATTTT. This gives the protein CASSPSYLQYF. The chain is built from TRBV6-2 or TRBV6-3 and TRBJ2-3, with D perhaps matching TRBD2 (5 bases). CDR3 size: 11 residues. V lost 6 bases to trimming and J lost 12 bases, with 13 bases between them. The germline gives CDR1 MNHEY, CDR2 SVGEGT.